A selection of T cell receptor beta chains follows, all from one sample in a study of T-cell memory formation after mild COVID-19. A single record per CDR3 protein comes from TCRdb applying MiXCR to the 5' RACE reads. This sample yields approximately 240,000 distinct CDR3 sequences, of which over 15% are seen a single time; 3.5% to 4% belongs to the top ten. The specimen sequenced was PBMCs or a T cell subset sorted from them (not recorded which). All receptors come from a man between 18 and 29 years old who had mild COVID-19 (a few samples of this study predate the infection). Cell type and time point are not known. Both conserved end residues are part of each CDR3. The D gene is left open where the match is weak. Clone size is shown for a subset of rows, as once, few, many or a class of expanded clone.

TRBJ1-5 TRBV12-2 - - 13 TGTGCAAGTCGCTGGGTGAGCAATCAGCCCCAGCATTTT CASRWVSNQPQHF
TRBJ1-4 TRBV29-1 TRBD1 - 13 TGCAGCGTGGGGACAGGGGGTGAGGAAAAACTGTTTTTT CSVGTGGEEKLFF
TRBJ2-1 TRBV29-1 - - 11 TGCAGCGGCGGACAGAACAATGAGCAGTTCTTC CSGGQNNEQFF
TRBJ2-6 TRBV6-2/TRBV6-3 - - 14 TGTGCCAGCAGACAGGCACCTGGGGCCAACGTCCTGACTTTC CASRQAPGANVLTF
TRBJ2-2 TRBV7-2 TRBD1 few 14 TGTGCCAGCAGCTTAAATACAGGGGCCGGGGAGCTGTTTTTT CASSLNTGAGELFF
TRBJ2-2 TRBV5-1 - many 15 TGCGCCAGCAGCCCCCAAGCGGCAAACACCGGGGAGCTGTTTTTT CASSPQAANTGELFF
TRBJ2-5 TRBV5-1 TRBD1 - 16 TGCGCCAGCAGCTCCGGACAGGGGGCGTACCAAGAGACCCAGTACTTC CASSSGQGAYQETQYF
TRBJ2-7 TRBV7-2 - few 15 TGTGCCAGCAGCTCCCTTATACAATCCGCCTACGAGCAGTACTTC CASSSLIQSAYEQYF
TRBJ2-3 TRBV20-1 TRBD2 few 13 TGCAGTGCAGGGACTAGCGCTGTAAATACGCAGTATTTT CSAGTSAVNTQYF
TRBJ2-3 TRBV5-1 - - 14 TGCGCCAGCAGCGAGAAAGACTCCCTGGATACGCAGTATTTT CASSEKDSLDTQYF
TRBJ2-5 TRBV7-6 TRBD1 few 15 TGTGCCAGCAGCTTAGCGGGGACAGTTGGGGGGACCCAGTACTTC CASSLAGTVGGTQYF
TRBJ1-5 TRBV7-2 TRBD1 - 15 TGTGCCAGCAGCTCAGGGGGACGGGACAATCAGCCCCAGCATTTT CASSSGGRDNQPQHF
TRBJ2-3 TRBV6-6 - - 13 TGTGCCAGCAGTCCCCCCCTGATCGATACGCAGTATTTT CASSPPLIDTQYF
TRBJ1-1 TRBV3-1 - - 15 TGTGCCAGCAGCCAAGGGTCCGCTGCCACCACTGAAGCTTTCTTT CASSQGSAATTEAFF
TRBJ2-1 TRBV5-1 - many 13 TGCGCCAGCAGCTTCGGCAGGGACAATGAGCAGTTCTTC CASSFGRDNEQFF
TRBJ2-1 TRBV4-2 TRBD2 few 16 TGTGCCAGCAGCTCGGGGTCTAGCGGGGGGGTGAATGAGCAGTTCTTC CASSSGSSGGVNEQFF